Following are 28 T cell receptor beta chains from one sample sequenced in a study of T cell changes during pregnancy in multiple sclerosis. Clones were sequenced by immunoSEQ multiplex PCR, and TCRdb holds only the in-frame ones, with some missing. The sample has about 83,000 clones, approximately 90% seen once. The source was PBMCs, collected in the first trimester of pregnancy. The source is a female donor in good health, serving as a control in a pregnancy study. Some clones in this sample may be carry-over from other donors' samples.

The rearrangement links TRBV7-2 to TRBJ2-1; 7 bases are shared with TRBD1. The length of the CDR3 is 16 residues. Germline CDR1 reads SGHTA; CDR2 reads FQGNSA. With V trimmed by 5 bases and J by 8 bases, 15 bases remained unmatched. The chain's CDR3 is CASSGGQEGWTDEQFF. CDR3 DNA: TGTGCCAGCAGCGGTGGACAGGAAGGGTGGACAGATGAGCAGTTCTTC.

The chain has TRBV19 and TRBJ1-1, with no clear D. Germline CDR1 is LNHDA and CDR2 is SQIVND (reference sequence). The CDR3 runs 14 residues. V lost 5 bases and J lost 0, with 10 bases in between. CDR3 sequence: CASSLREMNTEAFF. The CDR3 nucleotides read TGTGCCAGTAGTCTACGGGAAATGAACACTGAAGCTTTCTTT. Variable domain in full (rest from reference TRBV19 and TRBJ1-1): DGGITQSPKYLFRKEGQNVTLSCEQNLNHDAMYWYRQDPGQGLRLIYYSQIVNDFQKGDIAEGYSVSREKKESFPLTVTSAQKNPTAFYLCASSLREMNTEAFFGQGTRLTVV.

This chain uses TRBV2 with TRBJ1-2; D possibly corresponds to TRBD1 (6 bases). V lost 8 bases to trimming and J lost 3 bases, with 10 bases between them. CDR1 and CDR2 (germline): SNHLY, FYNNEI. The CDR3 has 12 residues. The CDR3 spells CASWDIDYGYTF. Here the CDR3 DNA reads TGTGCCAGCTGGGACATTGACTATGGCTACACCTTC.

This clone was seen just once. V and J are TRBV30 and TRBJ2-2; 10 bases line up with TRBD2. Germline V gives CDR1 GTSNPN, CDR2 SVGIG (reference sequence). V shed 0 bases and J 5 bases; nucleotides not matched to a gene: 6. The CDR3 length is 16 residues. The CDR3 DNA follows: TGTGCCTGGAGTGTACAACCTAGCGGGAGTACCGGGGAGCTGTTTTTT. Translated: CAWSVQPSGSTGELFF. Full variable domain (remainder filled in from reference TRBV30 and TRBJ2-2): SQTIHQWPATLVQPVGSPLSLECTVEGTSNPNLYWYRQAAGRGLQLLFYSVGIGQISSEVPQNLSASRPQDRQFILSSKKLLLSDSGFYLCAWSVQPSGSTGELFFGEGSRLTVL.

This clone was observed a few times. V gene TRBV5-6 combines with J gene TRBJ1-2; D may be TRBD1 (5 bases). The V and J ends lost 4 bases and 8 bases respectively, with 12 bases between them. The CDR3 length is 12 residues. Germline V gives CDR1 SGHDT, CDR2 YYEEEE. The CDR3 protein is CASSEGAGGYTF. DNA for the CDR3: TGTGCCAGCAGCGAAGGGGCTGGCGGCTACACCTTC.

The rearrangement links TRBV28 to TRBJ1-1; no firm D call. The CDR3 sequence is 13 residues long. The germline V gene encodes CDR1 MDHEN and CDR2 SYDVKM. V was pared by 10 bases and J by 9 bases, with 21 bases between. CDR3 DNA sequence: TGTGCCATCCAAGCGGGCGGATATCACCAAGCTTTCTTT. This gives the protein CAIQAGGYHQAFF.

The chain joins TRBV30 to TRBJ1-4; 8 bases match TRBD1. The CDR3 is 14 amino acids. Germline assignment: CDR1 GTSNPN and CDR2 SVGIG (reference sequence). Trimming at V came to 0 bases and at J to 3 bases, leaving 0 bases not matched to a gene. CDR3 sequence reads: CAWSVQGANEKLFF. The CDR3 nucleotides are TGTGCCTGGAGTGTACAGGGGGCTAATGAAAAACTGTTTTTT.

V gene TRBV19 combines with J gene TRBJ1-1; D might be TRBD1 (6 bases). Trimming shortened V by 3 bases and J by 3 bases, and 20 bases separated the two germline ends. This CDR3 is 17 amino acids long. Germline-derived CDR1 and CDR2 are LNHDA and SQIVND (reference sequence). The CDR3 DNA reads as TGTGCCAGTAGTATGGACAGAGGGCTATCCTTCGACACTGAAGCTTTCTTT. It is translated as CASSMDRGLSFDTEAFF. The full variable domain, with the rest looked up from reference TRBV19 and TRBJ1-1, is DGGITQSPKYLFRKEGQNVTLSCEQNLNHDAMYWYRQDPGQGLRLIYYSQIVNDFQKGDIAEGYSVSREKKESFPLTVTSAQKNPTAFYLCASSMDRGLSFDTEAFFGQGTRLTVV.

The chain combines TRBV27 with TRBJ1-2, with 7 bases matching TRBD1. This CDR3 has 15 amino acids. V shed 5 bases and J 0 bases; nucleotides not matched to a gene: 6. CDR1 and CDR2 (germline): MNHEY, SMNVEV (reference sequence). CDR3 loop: CASSPTGVTNYGYTF. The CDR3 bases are TGTGCCAGCAGTCCCACAGGGGTTACTAACTATGGCTACACCTTC.

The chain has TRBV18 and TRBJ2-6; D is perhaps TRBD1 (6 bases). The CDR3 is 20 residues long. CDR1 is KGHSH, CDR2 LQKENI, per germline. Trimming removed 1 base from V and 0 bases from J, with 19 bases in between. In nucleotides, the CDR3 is TGTGCCAGCTCACCACTAACAGGGCAATACCTGAGCTCTGGGGCCAACGTCCTGACTTTC. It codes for CASSPLTGQYLSSGANVLTF.

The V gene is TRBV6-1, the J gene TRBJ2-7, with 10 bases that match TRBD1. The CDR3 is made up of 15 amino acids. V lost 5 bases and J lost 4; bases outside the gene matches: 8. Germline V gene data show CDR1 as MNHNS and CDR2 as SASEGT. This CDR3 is CASSSGQGIIYEQYF. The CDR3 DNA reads TGTGCCAGCAGTTCGGGACAGGGGATAATATACGAGCAGTACTTC.

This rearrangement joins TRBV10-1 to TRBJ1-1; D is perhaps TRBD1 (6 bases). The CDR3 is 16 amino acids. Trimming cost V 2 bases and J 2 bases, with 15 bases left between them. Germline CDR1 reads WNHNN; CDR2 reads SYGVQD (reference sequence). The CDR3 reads CASSEAPTGLNTEAFF. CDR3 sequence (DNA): TGCGCCAGCAGTGAGGCCCCCACAGGGCTCAACACTGAAGCTTTCTTT.

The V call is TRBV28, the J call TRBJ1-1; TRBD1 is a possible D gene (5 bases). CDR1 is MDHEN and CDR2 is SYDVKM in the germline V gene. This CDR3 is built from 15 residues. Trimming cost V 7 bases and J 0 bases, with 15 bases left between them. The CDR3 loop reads CASKTEGSMNTEAFF. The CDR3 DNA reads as TGTGCCAGCAAAACGGAGGGGTCAATGAACACTGAAGCTTTCTTT.

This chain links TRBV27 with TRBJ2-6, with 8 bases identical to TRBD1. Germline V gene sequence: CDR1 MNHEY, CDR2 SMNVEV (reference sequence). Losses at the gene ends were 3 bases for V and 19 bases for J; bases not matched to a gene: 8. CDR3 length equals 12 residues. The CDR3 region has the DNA TGTGCCAGCAGTTTCCTCGGACAGGGCCTCACTTTC. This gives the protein CASSFLGQGLTF.

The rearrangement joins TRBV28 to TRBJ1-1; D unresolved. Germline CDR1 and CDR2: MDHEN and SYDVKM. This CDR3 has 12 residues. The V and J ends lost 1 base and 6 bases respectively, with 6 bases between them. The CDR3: CASSLYPAEAFF. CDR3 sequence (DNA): TGTGCCAGCAGTTTATATCCGGCTGAAGCTTTCTTT.

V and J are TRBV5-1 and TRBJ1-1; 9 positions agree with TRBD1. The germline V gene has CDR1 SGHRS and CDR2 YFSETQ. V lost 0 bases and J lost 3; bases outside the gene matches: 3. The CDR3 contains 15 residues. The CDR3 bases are TGCGCCAGCAGCTTGGCCCGGACAGGGGACACTGAAGCTTTCTTT. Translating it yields CASSLARTGDTEAFF. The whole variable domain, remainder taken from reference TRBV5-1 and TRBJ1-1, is KAGVTQTPRYLIKTRGQQVTLSCSPISGHRSVSWYQQTPGQGLQFLFEYFSETQRNKGNFPGRFSGRQFSNSRSEMNVSTLELGDSALYLCASSLARTGDTEAFFGQGTRLTVV.

CDR3 in DNA: TGCGCCAGCAGCCAAACAGGGGACTATAATTCACCCCTCCACTTT. Translating it yields CASSQTGDYNSPLHF. The gene calls are TRBV5-1 and TRBJ1-6; 7 nucleotides line up with TRBD1. This CDR3 is built from 15 residues. Germline assignment: CDR1 SGHRS and CDR2 YFSETQ. The J segment lost 3 bases and the V segment lost 4 bases, leaving 4 bases of the junction unmatched.

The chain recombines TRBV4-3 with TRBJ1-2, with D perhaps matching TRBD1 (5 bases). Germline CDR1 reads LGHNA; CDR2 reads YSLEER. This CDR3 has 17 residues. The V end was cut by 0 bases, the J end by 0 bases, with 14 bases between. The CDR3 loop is CASSQDRGITANYGYTF. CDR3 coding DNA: TGCGCCAGCAGCCAAGATAGGGGTATCACAGCTAACTATGGCTACACCTTC.

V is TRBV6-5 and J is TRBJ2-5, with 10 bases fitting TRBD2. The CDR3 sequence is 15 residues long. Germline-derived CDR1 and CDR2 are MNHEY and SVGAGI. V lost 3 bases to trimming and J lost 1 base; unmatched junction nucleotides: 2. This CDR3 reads CASSYSGGIQETQYF. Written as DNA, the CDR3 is TGTGCCAGCAGTTATAGCGGGGGGATCCAAGAGACCCAGTACTTC.

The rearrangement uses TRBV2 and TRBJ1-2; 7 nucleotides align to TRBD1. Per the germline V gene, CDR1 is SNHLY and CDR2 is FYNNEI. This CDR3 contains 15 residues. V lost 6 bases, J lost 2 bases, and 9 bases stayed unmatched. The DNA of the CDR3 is TGTGCCAGCAGCAGGGCCGGGACAGAAAACTATGGCTACACCTTC. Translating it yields CASSRAGTENYGYTF.

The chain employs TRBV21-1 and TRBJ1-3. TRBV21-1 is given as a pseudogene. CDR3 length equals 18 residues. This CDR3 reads CASPTTTTGKSSGNTIYF. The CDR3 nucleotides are TGTGCCAGCCCCACTACCACTACCGGGAAATCCTCTGGAAACACCATATATTTT.

The CDR3 reads CASSLASGRGTDTQYF. The CDR3, as DNA: TGTGCCAGCAGCTTGGCTAGCGGGAGGGGAACAGATACGCAGTATTTT. The genes are TRBV11-1 and TRBJ2-3; TRBD2 aligns across 12 bases. The CDR3 spans 16 residues. V shed 3 bases, J shed 3 bases, and the junction held 4 bases outside the gene matches. Germline V gene lookup returns CDR1 SGHAT and CDR2 FQDESV (reference sequence).

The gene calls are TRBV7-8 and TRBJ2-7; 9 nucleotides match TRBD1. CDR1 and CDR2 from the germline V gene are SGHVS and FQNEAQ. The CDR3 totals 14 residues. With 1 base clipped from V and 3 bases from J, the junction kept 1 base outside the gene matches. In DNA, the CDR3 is TGTGCCAGCAGCTTAGGACAGGGGGGCTACGAGCAGTACTTC. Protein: CASSLGQGGYEQYF.

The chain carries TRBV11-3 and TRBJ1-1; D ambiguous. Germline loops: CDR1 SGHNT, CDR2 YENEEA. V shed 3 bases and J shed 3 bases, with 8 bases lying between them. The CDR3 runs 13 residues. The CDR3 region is CASSFMPDTEAFF. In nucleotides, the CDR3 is TGTGCCAGCAGCTTCATGCCAGACACTGAAGCTTTCTTT. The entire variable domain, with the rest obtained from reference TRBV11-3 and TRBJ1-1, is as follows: EAGVVQSPRYKIIEKKQPVAFWCNPISGHNTLYWYLQNLGQGPELLIRYENEEAVDDSQLPKDRFSAERLKGVDSTLKIQPAELGDSAVYLCASSFMPDTEAFFGQGTRLTVV.

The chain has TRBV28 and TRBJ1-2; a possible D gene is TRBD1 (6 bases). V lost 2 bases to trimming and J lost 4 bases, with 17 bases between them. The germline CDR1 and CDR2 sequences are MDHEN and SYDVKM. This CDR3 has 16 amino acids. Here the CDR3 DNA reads TGTGCCAGCAGTTTAAGAGCCTGGGGGCAAGGCTATGGCTACACCTTC. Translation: CASSLRAWGQGYGYTF.

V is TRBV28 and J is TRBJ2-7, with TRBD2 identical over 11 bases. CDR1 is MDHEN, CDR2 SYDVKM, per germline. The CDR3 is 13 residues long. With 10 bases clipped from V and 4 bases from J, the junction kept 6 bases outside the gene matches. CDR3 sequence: CATYSGGEYEQYF. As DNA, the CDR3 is TGTGCCACCTATAGCGGGGGGGAGTACGAGCAGTACTTC. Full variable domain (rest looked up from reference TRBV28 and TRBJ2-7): DVKVTQSSRYLVKRTGEKVFLECVQDMDHENMFWYRQDPGLGLRLIYFSYDVKMKEKGDIPEGYSVSREKKERFSLILESASTNQTSMYLCATYSGGEYEQYFGPGTRLTVT.

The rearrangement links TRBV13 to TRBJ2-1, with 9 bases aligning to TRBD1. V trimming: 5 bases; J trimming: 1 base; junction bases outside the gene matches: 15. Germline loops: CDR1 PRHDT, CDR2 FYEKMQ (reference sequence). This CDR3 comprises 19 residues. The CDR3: CASSPSSRDRVWSYNEQFF. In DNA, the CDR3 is TGTGCCAGCAGCCCCTCGTCCCGGGACAGGGTTTGGTCCTACAATGAGCAGTTCTTC.

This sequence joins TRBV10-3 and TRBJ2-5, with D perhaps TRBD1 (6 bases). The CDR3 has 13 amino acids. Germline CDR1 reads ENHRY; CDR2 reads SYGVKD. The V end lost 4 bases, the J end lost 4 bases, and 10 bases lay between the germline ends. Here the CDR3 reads CAISGQEVETQYF. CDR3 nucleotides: TGTGCCATCAGTGGACAGGAGGTAGAGACCCAGTACTTC.